This T cell receptor (beta chain) was retrieved from a study of shared clonotypes between healthy human individuals. Naive CD8 cells lacked CD45RO and underwent positive selection for CCR7, leaving out terminally differentiated effector memory CD45RA+ cells. Every donor, a Caucasian adult, lived in Nashville, Tennessee. The method was immunoSEQ multiplex PCR; TCRdb's version includes in-frame clones alone and lacks a portion of them. The sample holds almost 700,000 clones, about 90% seen once. J gave up 6 bases and V 4 bases, and 5 bases lay outside the gene matches. This CDR3 region has 13 residues. Germline V gene sequence: CDR1 MNHNS, CDR2 SASEGT.

The source is a man aged 30-40 years in good health. Sequenced material: naive CD8+ T cells sorted from blood. V is TRBV6-1 and J is TRBJ2-7, with 8 bases fitting TRBD2. Here the CDR3 reads CASSVLAGIEQYF. DNA for the CDR3: TGTGCCAGCAGTGTTTTAGCGGGAATCGAGCAGTACTTC.